The next 27 T cell receptor beta chains were all read from a single sample in a study of T cell responses to AZD1222 COVID-19 vaccine. Sequencing used immunoSEQ multiplex PCR; TCRdb keeps in-frame clones, though not all of them. The repertoire includes 95,000 to 100,000 clones, around 85% of them detected once, and 13% to 15% sits in the top ten. Material: peripheral blood, obtained 28 days after the second AZD1222 dose. The receptors were sampled from an adult who received the AZD1222 COVID-19 vaccine.

This sequence joins TRBV5-5 and TRBJ2-5; D might be TRBD2 (5 bases). The CDR3 spans 14 residues. The V gene's germline CDR1 is SGHKS and CDR2 YYEKEE (reference sequence). V was cut by 0 bases and J by 5 bases, with 11 bases left in between. CDR3 in DNA: TGTGCCAGCAGCTTGGCCGGGATTTCCGAGACCCAGTACTTC. Protein: CASSLAGISETQYF.

The chain joins TRBV19 to TRBJ2-7; D is perhaps TRBD1 or TRBD2 (8 bases each). Germline-derived CDR1 and CDR2 are LNHDA and SQIVND (reference sequence). V lost 10 bases and J lost 5, with 21 bases in between. This CDR3 comprises 14 residues. In nucleotides, the CDR3 is TGTGCCACCGGGGGGGGAGGACAGGGAAACGAGCAGTACTTC. The encoded protein is CATGGGGQGNEQYF.

The chain couples TRBV5-1 to TRBJ2-1; D tentatively fits TRBD1 or TRBD2 (5 bases each). This CDR3 comprises 16 residues. The V end was cut by 0 bases, the J end by 7 bases, with 17 bases between. Germline values: CDR1 SGHRS, CDR2 YFSETQ. CDR3 sequence (DNA): TGCGCCAGCAGCTTGGTACGTCCCCGCGAGGGGAATGAGCAGTTCTTC. This translates into CASSLVRPREGNEQFF.

The rearrangement joins TRBV27 to TRBJ1-1; a possible D gene is TRBD1 (5 bases). The germline V and J ends were trimmed by 3 bases and 4 bases, with 15 bases remaining between them. Per the germline V gene, CDR1 is MNHEY and CDR2 is SMNVEV (reference sequence). The CDR3 length is 15 residues. This CDR3 reads CASSLRGLGGTEAFF. The CDR3 nucleotides read TGTGCCAGCAGTTTGAGGGGTCTCGGGGGCACTGAAGCTTTCTTT.

This clone was seen just once. This sequence joins TRBV19 and TRBJ1-2; tentative D call: TRBD1 (6 bases). From germline, CDR1 is LNHDA and CDR2 SQIVND (reference sequence). The CDR3 runs 15 residues. Trimming removed 3 bases from V and 5 bases from J, with 16 bases in between. This CDR3 is CASSMGPGGGYGYTF. The CDR3 DNA reads TGTGCCAGTAGTATGGGTCCCGGAGGGGGATATGGCTACACCTTC. The complete variable domain, with remaining parts taken from reference TRBV19 and TRBJ1-2, reads DGGITQSPKYLFRKEGQNVTLSCEQNLNHDAMYWYRQDPGQGLRLIYYSQIVNDFQKGDIAEGYSVSREKKESFPLTVTSAQKNPTAFYLCASSMGPGGGYGYTFGSGTRLTVV.

This sequence joins TRBV15 and TRBJ2-3; D is unclear. Germline values: CDR1 LNHNV, CDR2 YYDKDF (reference sequence). The CDR3 loop spans 13 amino acids. V dropped 3 bases and J dropped 4 bases, with 8 bases sitting between them. The CDR3 DNA is TGTGCCACCAGCAGCAATAGTGCAGATACGCAGTATTTT. Protein sequence: CATSSNSADTQYF.

The V gene is TRBV3-1 (or the pseudogene TRBV3-2), the J gene TRBJ1-3; D gene uncertain. This CDR3 has 14 residues. CDR1 and CDR2 (germline): LGHDT, YNNKEL (reference sequence). The V end was cut by 3 bases, the J end by 0 bases, with 6 bases between. CDR3 region: CASSHGSSGNTIYF. In nucleotides, the CDR3 is TGTGCCAGCAGCCATGGTAGCTCTGGAAACACCATATATTTT.

The rearrangement links TRBV27 to TRBJ2-7; D is unresolved. This CDR3 has 11 residues. With 4 bases removed from V and 2 bases from J, the gap between germline ends came to 3 bases. Germline assignment: CDR1 MNHEY and CDR2 SMNVEV (reference sequence). CDR3 bases: TGTGCCAGCAGTTCAGCCTACGAGCAGTACTTC. This translates into CASSSAYEQYF.

This clone has a single count. The chain uses TRBV5-8 and TRBJ1-1; D uncertain. The V end lost 1 base, the J end lost 4 bases, and 17 bases lay between the germline ends. CDR3 size: 16 residues. The germline CDR1 and CDR2 sequences are SGHTS and YDEGEE. Here the CDR3 DNA reads TGTGCCAGCAGCTTGCTCTTTGAGGAATACGGCACTGAAGCTTTCTTT. Residues: CASSLLFEEYGTEAFF. Full variable domain (rest looked up from reference TRBV5-8 and TRBJ1-1): EAGVTQSPTHLIKTRGQQATLRCSPISGHTSVYWYQQALGLGLQFLLWYDEGEERNRGNFPPRFSGRQFPNYSSELNVNALELEDSALYLCASSLLFEEYGTEAFFGQGTRLTVV.

The chain employs TRBV10-3 and TRBJ1-4, with D unresolved. The germline V gene has CDR1 ENHRY and CDR2 SYGVKD. The CDR3 contains 13 residues. Deletions cut 10 bases from V and 5 bases from J, with 14 bases between. CDR3 loop: CATQSRPNEKLFF. Written as DNA, the CDR3 is TGTGCCACACAATCCCGCCCCAATGAAAAACTGTTTTTT.

The chain links TRBV11-1 to TRBJ1-1, with D hard to call. Germline V gene data show CDR1 as SGHAT and CDR2 as FQDESV (reference sequence). CDR3 length: 13 amino acids. Trimming removed 2 bases from V and 4 bases from J, with 8 bases in between. The CDR3 loop is CASSLSGGTEAFF. CDR3 nucleotide sequence: TGTGCCAGCAGCTTAAGCGGCGGCACTGAAGCTTTCTTT.

V gene TRBV7-3 combines with J gene TRBJ2-3; D may be TRBD1 (5 bases). The CDR3 covers 15 residues. V was clipped by 1 base and J by 8 bases, with 16 bases between them. CDR1 and CDR2 from the germline V gene are SGHTA and FQGTGA. As DNA, the CDR3 is TGTGCCAGCAGCTTAAACCAAGGGCAGGGCGGTACGCAGTATTTT. Amino acid sequence: CASSLNQGQGGTQYF. Full variable domain (remainder filled in from reference TRBV7-3 and TRBJ2-3): GAGVSQTPSNKVTEKGKYVELRCDPISGHTALYWYRQSLGQGPEFLIYFQGTGAADDSGLPNDRFFAVRPEGSVSTLKIQRTERGDSAVYLCASSLNQGQGGTQYFGPGTRLTVL.

This clone came up once. The gene calls are TRBV24-1 and TRBJ2-1; D not resolved. The germline CDR1 and CDR2 sequences are KGHDR and SFDVKD. V lost 5 bases and J 10 bases, leaving 14 bases between the germline ends. The CDR3 covers 13 residues. Here the CDR3 reads CATSALGQTEQFF. The CDR3 bases are TGTGCCACCAGTGCCTTAGGCCAGACCGAGCAGTTCTTC.

This clone showed up just once. The chain has TRBV3-1 (or the pseudogene TRBV3-2) and TRBJ2-7; D perhaps matches TRBD1 (6 bases). Trimming pared 1 base from V and 4 bases from J, leaving 17 bases between. The CDR3 consists of 16 residues. Looked up from germline, CDR1 is LGHDT and CDR2 is YNNKEL (reference sequence). In DNA form, the CDR3 reads TGTGCCAGCAGCCAAGGACAGGTCAGCAGGGGATACGAGCAGTACTTC. This codes for CASSQGQVSRGYEQYF.

This clone is a singleton in its sample. The chain carries TRBV14 and TRBJ2-5; D might be TRBD2 (5 bases). CDR1 is SGHDN, CDR2 FVKESK, per germline. V was clipped by 3 bases and J by 7 bases, with 9 bases between them. This CDR3 region has 12 residues. CDR3 coding DNA: TGTGCCAGCAGCCACGTCGAGGGGACCCAGTACTTC. Its translation: CASSHVEGTQYF. The full variable domain, its missing parts supplied by reference TRBV14 and TRBJ2-5, is EAGVTQFPSHSVIEKGQTVTLRCDPISGHDNLYWYRRVMGKEIKFLLHFVKESKQDESGMPNNRFLAERTGGTYSTLKVQPAELEDSGVYFCASSHVEGTQYFGPGTRLLVL.

This clone was counted between two and nine times. The chain recombines TRBV20-1 with TRBJ2-7; D is possibly TRBD1 (5 bases). V was pared by 1 base and J by 5 bases, with 6 bases between. The V gene's germline CDR1 is DFQATT and CDR2 SNEGSKA (reference sequence). CDR3 length: 11 residues. CDR3 coding DNA: TGCAGTGCTAGAGCAGGGCACGAGCAGTACTTC. Protein product: CSARAGHEQYF.

The chain couples TRBV4-3 to TRBJ2-6; TRBD2 agrees at 14 bases. The CDR3 consists of 22 residues. J gave up 1 base and V 3 bases, and 14 bases lay outside the gene matches. CDR1 is LGHNA, CDR2 YSLEER, per germline. CDR3 coding DNA: TGCGCCAGCAGCCAGTCGATCCTACCGGGACTAGCGGGAGAATCTGGGGCCAACGTCCTGACTTTC. The encoded protein is CASSQSILPGLAGESGANVLTF.

The CDR3 bases are TGTGCCAGTAGTATAGTCAGAGGAAGTGAAGAGACCCAGTACTTC. Translating gives CASSIVRGSEETQYF. This chain uses TRBV19 with TRBJ2-5, with D uncertain. The germline CDR1 and CDR2 sequences are LNHDA and SQIVND (reference sequence). The CDR3 spans 15 residues. V was trimmed by 1 base and J by 3 bases, leaving 12 bases between them.

This chain links TRBV27 with TRBJ2-7; 9 nucleotides agree with TRBD1. The CDR3 sequence is 15 residues long. The germline gives CDR1 MNHEY, CDR2 SMNVEV (reference sequence). With 5 bases clipped from V and 5 bases from J, the junction kept 10 bases outside the gene matches. CDR3 protein: CASSLIGTGKNEQYF. The CDR3 DNA reads as TGTGCCAGCAGTCTCATAGGGACAGGGAAGAACGAGCAGTACTTC.

This clone was recorded once. The chain has TRBV10-3 and TRBJ2-1; maybe TRBD2 (6 bases). V shed 7 bases and J shed 4 bases, with 14 bases lying between them. Germline CDR1 ENHRY, CDR2 SYGVKD. The CDR3 extends over 14 amino acids. The CDR3 region has the DNA TGTGCCATCAAAGTCGGGCGGGAATACAATGAGCAGTTCTTC. Translation gives CAIKVGREYNEQFF.

The gene calls are TRBV24-1 and TRBJ1-1; D is perhaps TRBD1 (6 bases). The CDR3 consists of 13 residues. Germline V gene lookup returns CDR1 KGHDR and CDR2 SFDVKD. V lost 5 bases and J lost 3, with 9 bases in between. In nucleotides, the CDR3 is TGTGCCACCAGTGTTTCAGGGGACACTGAAGCTTTCTTT. This translates into CATSVSGDTEAFF.

The chain uses TRBV19 and TRBJ2-1, with 14 bases identical to TRBD2. The CDR3 has 15 amino acids. CDR1 is LNHDA and CDR2 is SQIVND in the germline V gene (reference sequence). V was pared by 4 bases and J by 7 bases, with 3 bases of the junction left unmatched. CDR3 in amino acids: CASSRLAGGGNEQFF. DNA for the CDR3: TGTGCCAGTAGTAGACTAGCGGGAGGGGGTAATGAGCAGTTCTTC.

This clone was seen a few times. The chain is built from TRBV20-1 and TRBJ1-5; a possible D gene is TRBD1 (6 bases). Trimming pared 3 bases from V and 0 bases from J, leaving 12 bases between. CDR3 length equals 15 residues. Looked up from germline, CDR1 is DFQATT and CDR2 is SNEGSKA (reference sequence). CDR3 sequence reads: CSASNRAYSNQPQHF. Written as DNA, the CDR3 is TGCAGTGCTAGTAACAGGGCCTATAGCAATCAGCCCCAGCATTTT.

V usage is TRBV5-6 and J usage is TRBJ2-7; tentatively, D is TRBD2 (7 bases). This CDR3 is built from 17 residues. Germline-derived CDR1 and CDR2 are SGHDT and YYEEEE. V was pared by 4 bases and J by 4 bases, with 24 bases between. This chain's CDR3 is CASSLSAEGGPVYEQYF. The CDR3 DNA is TGTGCCAGCAGCCTTAGCGCCGAGGGGGGGCCGGTGTACGAGCAGTACTTC.

This clone has a handful of counts. This chain links TRBV25-1 with TRBJ1-2, with 8 bases matching TRBD1. V shed 3 bases and J 8 bases; nucleotides not matched to a gene: 11. The CDR3 is 15 residues long. Germline V gene sequence: CDR1 MGHDK, CDR2 SYGVNS. Here the CDR3 DNA reads TGTGCCAGCAGTGAGGAAATCACAGGGGGGCGCGGCTACACCTTC. Its protein product is CASSEEITGGRGYTF.

The chain joins TRBV19 to TRBJ2-1, with 7 bases identical to TRBD2. After removal of 4 bases from V and 6 bases from J, the junction contained 3 bases not matched to a gene. Germline CDR1 is LNHDA and CDR2 is SQIVND (reference sequence). This CDR3 contains 13 residues. The chain's CDR3 is CASSTGGGNEQFF. The CDR3 region has the DNA TGTGCCAGTAGTACCGGCGGGGGCAATGAGCAGTTCTTC.

The gene calls are TRBV6-5 and TRBJ1-1, with a possible D match to TRBD1 (5 bases). V shed 5 bases and J shed 1 base, with 8 bases lying between them. CDR1 is MNHEY, CDR2 SVGAGI, per germline. The CDR3 consists of 13 residues. The CDR3 loop reads CASSTQGNTEAFF. In DNA form, the CDR3 reads TGTGCCAGCAGTACTCAGGGGAACACTGAAGCTTTCTTT.